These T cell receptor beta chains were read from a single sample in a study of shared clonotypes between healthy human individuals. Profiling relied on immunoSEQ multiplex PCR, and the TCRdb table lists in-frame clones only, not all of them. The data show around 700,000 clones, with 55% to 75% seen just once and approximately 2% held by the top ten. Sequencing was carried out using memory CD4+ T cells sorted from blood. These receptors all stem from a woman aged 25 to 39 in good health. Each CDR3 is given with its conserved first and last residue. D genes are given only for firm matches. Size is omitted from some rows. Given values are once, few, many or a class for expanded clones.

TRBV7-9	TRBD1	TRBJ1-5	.	CASSLLGTGNQPQHF	TGTGCCAGCAGCTTACTGGGGACAGGGAATCAGCCCCAGCATTTT
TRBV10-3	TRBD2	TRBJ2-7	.	CAIRSGLAGYEQYF	TGTGCCATCAGATCGGGACTAGCAGGGTACGAGCAGTACTTC
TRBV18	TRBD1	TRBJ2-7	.	CASSTDRGYEQYF	TGTGCCAGCTCAACCGACAGGGGCTACGAGCAGTACTTC
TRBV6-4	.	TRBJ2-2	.	CASSLEGSDNTGELFF	TGTGCCAGCAGCCTCGAGGGGTCGGACAACACCGGGGAGCTGTTTTTT
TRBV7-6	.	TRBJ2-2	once	CASSSMSGSGELFF	TGTGCCAGCAGCTCGATGTCGGGGTCCGGGGAGCTGTTTTTT
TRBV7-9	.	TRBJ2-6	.	CASSPTRRFSGANVLTF	TGTGCCAGCAGCCCAACGAGGCGGTTCTCTGGGGCCAACGTCCTGACTTTC
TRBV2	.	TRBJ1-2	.	CASTGEDGGYGYTF	TGTGCCAGCACCGGAGAAGACGGAGGCTATGGCTACACCTTC
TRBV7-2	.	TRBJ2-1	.	CASTWDKFTEQFF	TGTGCCAGCACCTGGGACAAGTTCACTGAGCAGTTCTTC
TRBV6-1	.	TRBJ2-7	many	CASPPGVKQYF	TGTGCCAGCCCACCGGGGGTGAAGCAGTACTTC
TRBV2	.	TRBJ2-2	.	CASRARPNTGELFF	TGTGCCAGCAGAGCACGTCCGAACACCGGGGAGCTGTTTTTT
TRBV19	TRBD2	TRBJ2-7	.	CASSTSAGTSFYEQYF	TGTGCCAGTAGTACCTCAGCCGGGACTAGCTTCTACGAGCAGTACTTC
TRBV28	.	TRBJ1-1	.	CASSRRAITEAFF	TGTGCCAGCAGTCGGAGGGCGATCACTGAAGCTTTCTTT
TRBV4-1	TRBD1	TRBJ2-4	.	CASSQDAGTGTKNIQYF	TGCGCCAGCAGCCAAGACGCCGGGACAGGGACCAAAAACATTCAGTACTTC
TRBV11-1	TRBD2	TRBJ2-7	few	CASSPQRDSYEQYF	TGTGCCAGCAGCCCACAGCGGGACTCCTACGAGCAGTACTTC
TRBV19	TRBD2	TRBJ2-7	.	CASQSSGSSYEQYF	TGTGCCAGTCAAAGTAGCGGGAGCTCCTACGAGCAGTACTTC
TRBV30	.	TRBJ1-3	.	CAWSVFGGKTIYF	TGTGCCTGGAGTGTATTCGGTGGAAAAACCATATATTTT
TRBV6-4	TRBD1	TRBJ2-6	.	CASARTGNSGANVLTF	TGTGCCAGCGCTCGGACAGGGAACTCTGGGGCCAACGTCCTGACTTTC
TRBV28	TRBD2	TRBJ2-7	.	CASSSPLLAGRRPEQYF	TGTGCCAGCAGTTCCCCGCTACTAGCGGGACGACGCCCCGAGCAGTACTTC
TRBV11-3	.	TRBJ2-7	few	CASSLGGGSSYEQYF	TGTGCCAGCAGCTTAGGCGGCGGTAGCTCCTACGAGCAGTACTTC
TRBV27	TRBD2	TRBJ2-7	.	CASSLSPAGPYEQYF	TGTGCCAGCAGTTTATCCCCAGCGGGGCCCTACGAGCAGTACTTC